The T cell receptor beta chain described here comes from a study of blood T cell repertoires in COVID-19. At the level of the study: Specimens from acute and convalescent COVID-19 originated in the United States, Italy and Spain. Sample material is recorded as cDNA or gDNA derived from T cells, B-cell-depleted T cells, or PBMCs.

Authors' analysis steps: Reference gene primers were amplified, and this amplification served to estimate nucleated cell counts. This table comes from immunoSEQ multiplex PCR, and its TCRdb copy is limited to in-frame clones, with some not included. V and J calls and clone size are as listed in that table; D and trimming were resolved from the DNA. The table lists around 51,000 clones, approximately 86% of them singletons. The sample comprised peripheral blood. The source is a woman aged 80 or over with acute or convalescent COVID-19.

CDR3 loop: CASSEVGQGAFNEQFF. The CDR3, as DNA: TGTGCCAGCAGTGAAGTAGGGCAGGGGGCGTTCAATGAGCAGTTCTTC. The chain uses TRBV2 and TRBJ2-1; TRBD1 aligns across 8 bases. The germline CDR1 and CDR2 sequences are SNHLY and FYNNEI. Trimming at V came to 1 base and at J to 6 bases, leaving 8 bases not matched to a gene. The CDR3 covers 16 residues.